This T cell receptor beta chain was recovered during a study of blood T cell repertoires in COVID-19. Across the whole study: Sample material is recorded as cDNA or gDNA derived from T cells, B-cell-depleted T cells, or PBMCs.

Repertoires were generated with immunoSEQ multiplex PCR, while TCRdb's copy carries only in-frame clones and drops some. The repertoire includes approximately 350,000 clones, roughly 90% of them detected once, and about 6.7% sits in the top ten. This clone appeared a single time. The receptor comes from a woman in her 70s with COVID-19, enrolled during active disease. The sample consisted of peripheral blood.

In nucleotides, the CDR3 is TGTGCCAGCAGCAAAAACAGGGGGGGCCGGGCAGAGCAGTACTTC. Its translation: CASSKNRGGRAEQYF. The chain joins TRBV11-2 to TRBJ2-7; D is possibly TRBD1 (8 bases). Germline V CDR1 and CDR2: SGHAT, FQNNGV. The CDR3 is 15 amino acids. With 5 bases removed from V and 7 bases from J, the gap between germline ends came to 21 bases.